This T cell receptor beta chain was sequenced in a study of OX40 agonist ivuxolimab in advanced cancers. Study information: Allowance was made for prior anti-PD-1, anti-PD-L1 or anti-CTLA-4 therapy, and roughly 40% had some.

Overall study results and limits: Expanded clones were, on average, more numerous in CD8+ T cells than in CD4+.

Profiled with immunoSEQ multiplex PCR; TCRdb holds only in-frame clones, not every one. The table includes more than 100,000 clones, less than 95% detected once. The germline V gene has CDR1 ENHRY and CDR2 SYGVKD. The CDR3 is made up of 14 amino acids. Unmatched junction bases numbered 6, after V lost 6 bases and J lost 2 bases. With respect to this clone: Its target is not known.

Sequencing was performed on CD4+ or CD8+ T cells sorted from blood, taken in a trial of the OX40 agonist ivuxolimab. The genes are TRBV10-3 and TRBJ1-1; TRBD1 aligns across 7 bases. This TCR was sampled from an adult with an advanced solid tumor such as melanoma, head and neck, liver or kidney cancer. The CDR3 DNA is TGTGCCATCAGGGTAACAGGGGATAACACTGAAGCTTTCTTT. It codes for CAIRVTGDNTEAFF.